This TCR beta chain was identified during a study of T cell responses to AZD1222 COVID-19 vaccine. Overall study results and limits: Repertoire samples came only from after the peak T cell response. Seropositive AZD1222 recipients at baseline numbered only five to seven. Most donors were white British, females outnumbered males, and clonal diversity was possibly underestimated.

CDR3 size: 16 residues. Trimming cost V 2 bases and J 4 bases; bases outside gene matches: 3. CDR1 is KGHDR, CDR2 SFDVKD, per germline. Some clones are missing from TCRdb's copy, which holds only in-frame ones; the method was immunoSEQ multiplex PCR. Among about 180,000 clones listed, 85% to 90% were seen once. Comment on this clone: The antigen is unknown. The sample contains more than one DNA sequence encoding this CDR3.

This chain uses TRBV24-1 with TRBJ2-1, with TRBD2 identical over 11 bases. The TCR comes from an adult in good health. The input for sequencing was peripheral blood, taken on day 0 of AZD1222 vaccination. The CDR3 DNA follows: TGTGCCACCAGTGATTCCGGGACTAGCGGATACAATGAGCAGTTCTTC. Protein sequence: CATSDSGTSGYNEQFF.